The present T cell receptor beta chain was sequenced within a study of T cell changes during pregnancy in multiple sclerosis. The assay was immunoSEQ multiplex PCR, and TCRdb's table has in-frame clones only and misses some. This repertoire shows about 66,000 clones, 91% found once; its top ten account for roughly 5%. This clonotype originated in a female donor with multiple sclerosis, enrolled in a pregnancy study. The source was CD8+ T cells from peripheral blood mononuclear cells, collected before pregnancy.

The CDR3 DNA is TGTGCCAGCAGCGTAGGGACAGGGCCCGACTACGAGCAGTACTTC. It is translated as CASSVGTGPDYEQYF. The V and J genes are TRBV9 and TRBJ2-7, with 8 bases lining up with TRBD1. Losses at the gene ends were 0 bases for V and 3 bases for J; bases not matched to a gene: 5. The CDR3 covers 15 residues. Germline loops: CDR1 SGDLS, CDR2 YYNGEE.